Below, one T cell receptor (beta chain) is given with its context. Full-length variable regions came from constant-region reverse primers plus semi-nested Nested Universal Primer A PCR. TCRdb itself ran the 5' RACE reads through MiXCR, one entry per CDR3 protein. The data show approximately 58,000 distinct CDR3 sequences, about 26% seen once. V gave up 5 bases and J gave up 3 bases, with 8 bases separating them. This CDR3 contains 12 residues. Cells sorted as Tregs were CD4+, CD25+ and CD127-/low. The source material was tumor-infiltrating Tregs sorted from the breast tumor. This sequence joins TRBV12-3 or TRBV12-4 and TRBJ2-7, with D possibly TRBD1 on 5 matching bases. This TCR derives from a female donor with breast cancer. In DNA, the CDR3 is TGTGCCAGCAGTCCTGACAGCTACGAGCAGTACTTC. It yields the protein CASSPDSYEQYF.